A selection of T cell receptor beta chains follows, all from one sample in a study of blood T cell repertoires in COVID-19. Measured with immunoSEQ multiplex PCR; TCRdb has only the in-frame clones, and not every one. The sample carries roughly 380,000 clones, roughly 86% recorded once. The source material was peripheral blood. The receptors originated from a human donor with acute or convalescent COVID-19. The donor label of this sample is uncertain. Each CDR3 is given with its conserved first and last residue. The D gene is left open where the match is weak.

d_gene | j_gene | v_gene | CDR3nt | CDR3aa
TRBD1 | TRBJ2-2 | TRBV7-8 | TGTGCCAGCAGCAAAGGGGGTGGGACAGGGACCAACACCGGGGAGCTGTTTTTT | CASSKGGGTGTNTGELFF
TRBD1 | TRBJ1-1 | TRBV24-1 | TGTGCCACCAGTGACCACAGGGGACTTGGAGCTTTCTTT | CATSDHRGLGAFF
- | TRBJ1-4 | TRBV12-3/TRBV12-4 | TGTGCCAGCGTAGGGCAGCTCCGGAGGGAACTGTTTTTT | CASVGQLRRELFF
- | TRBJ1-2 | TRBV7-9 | TGTGCCAGCAGCTTAGGCTGGGGAGGTGGCTACACCTTC | CASSLGWGGGYTF
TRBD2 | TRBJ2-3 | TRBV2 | TGTGCCAGCAGGTGGGGGGGAGCCCCGGGCACAGATACGCAGTATTTT | CASRWGGAPGTDTQYF
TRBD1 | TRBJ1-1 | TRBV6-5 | TGTGCCAGCAGTCCCCGGACAGGGGGAAAAACTGAAGCTTTCTTT | CASSPRTGGKTEAFF
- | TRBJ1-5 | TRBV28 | TGTGCCAGCAGTTTAGCCACACAAGCGATCAATCAGCCCCAGCATTTT | CASSLATQAINQPQHF
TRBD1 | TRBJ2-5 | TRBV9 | TGTGCCAGCAGCGTAGGGACAGGGTGGCAGACCCAGTACTTC | CASSVGTGWQTQYF
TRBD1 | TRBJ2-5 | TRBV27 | TGTGCCAGCAGGCCCCTAATGGCGATTGGGACAGCCCAAGAGACCCAGTACTTC | CASRPLMAIGTAQETQYF
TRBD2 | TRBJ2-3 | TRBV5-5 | TGTGCCAGCAGCGTCGGGGGGGTTAGCACAGATACGCAGTATTTT | CASSVGGVSTDTQYF